The sample holds a few counts of the clone carrying this T cell receptor (beta chain). Its matching antigen is unknown. This entry belongs to a study of post-analysis software for immune sequencing data. Overall study: The disease courses covered relapsing-remitting, secondary progressive and progressive-relapsing multiple sclerosis.

Findings and caveats of the study: Same-batch samples co-clustered strongly by F measure. Normalized Chao1 diversity was significantly lower in multiple sclerosis patients than in controls. Roughly five TRBV segments appeared more often in patients than in controls, and TRBV5-6, TRBV5-1 and TRBV20-1 were among these.

TCR beta cDNA libraries had unique molecular identifiers. About 500,000 cDNA molecules were obtained per 1 to 10 million input T cells. TCRdb re-analysed the PCR reads in MiXCR, keeping a single row per CDR3 protein. The top ten hold roughly 5% of the sample, which has fewer than 850,000 distinct CDR3 sequences, 46% seen once. CDR1 is SQVTM and CDR2 is ANQGSEA in the germline V gene. The CDR3 runs to 12 residues. The chain links TRBV29-1 to TRBJ2-1; the D is unclear. The J call may be incorrect, as the DNA end agrees better with TRBJ2-7. The TCR originated in a girl aged 5-17 years with multiple sclerosis. The sequenced sample consisted of blood. CDR3 sequence: CSEDGSYNEQYF. Here the CDR3 DNA reads TGCAGCGAGGACGGTTCCTACAATGAGCAGTACTTC.